Below, one T cell receptor beta chain is given with its context. Its antigen is not known. These data are taken from a study of cytomegalovirus exposure and HLA in healthy donors. Findings of the study overall: First-cohort TCR clusters tended to co-occur in the 120 or so validation repertoires, a later analysis found.

Data came from immunoSEQ multiplex PCR; TCRdb stores just in-frame clones and leaves some out. This table has 200,000 to 300,000 clones, around 85% appearing once. The sequenced sample consisted of PBMCs. The TCR comes from a woman in her 30s in good health and CMV-seropositive.

The CDR3 DNA is TGTGCCAGCAGTACTTCCGGGACTACCTTCCCCTACGAGCAGTACTTC. Its translation: CASSTSGTTFPYEQYF. V gene TRBV6-6 combines with J gene TRBJ2-7; TRBD2 matches 7 bases. With V trimmed by 5 bases and J by 2 bases, 12 bases remained unmatched. The germline V gene has CDR1 MNHNY and CDR2 SVGAGI (reference sequence). This CDR3 has 16 residues.